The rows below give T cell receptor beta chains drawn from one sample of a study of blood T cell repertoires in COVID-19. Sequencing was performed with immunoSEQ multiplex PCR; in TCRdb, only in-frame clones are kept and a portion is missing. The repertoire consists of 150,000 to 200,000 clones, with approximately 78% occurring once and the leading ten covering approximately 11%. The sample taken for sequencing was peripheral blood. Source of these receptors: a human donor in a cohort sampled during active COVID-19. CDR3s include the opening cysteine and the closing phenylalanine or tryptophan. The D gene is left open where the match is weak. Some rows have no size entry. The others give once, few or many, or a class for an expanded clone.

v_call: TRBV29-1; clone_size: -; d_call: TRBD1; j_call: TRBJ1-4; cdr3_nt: TGCAGCGTTGGGACAGGGATGGGAAAGCTGTTTTTT; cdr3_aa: CSVGTGMGKLFF
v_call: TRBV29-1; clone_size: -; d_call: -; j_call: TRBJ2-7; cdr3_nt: TGCAGCGTTGACGCCGGGTACGAGCAGTACTTC; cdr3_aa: CSVDAGYEQYF
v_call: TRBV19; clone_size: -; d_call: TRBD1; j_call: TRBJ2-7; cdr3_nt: TGTGCCAGTAACGTAGCCACAGGGGGCCTATACGAGCAGTACTTC; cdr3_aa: CASNVATGGLYEQYF
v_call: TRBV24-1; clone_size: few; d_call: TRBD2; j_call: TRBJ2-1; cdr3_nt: TGTGCCACCCATAGCGGGGGGGCCCCCTACAATGAGCAGTTCTTC; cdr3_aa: CATHSGGAPYNEQFF
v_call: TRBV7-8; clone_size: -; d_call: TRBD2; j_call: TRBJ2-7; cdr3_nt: TGTGCCAGCAGCTTGGGCCTCTCGATTAGCGGGAGACAAACCTACGAGCAGTACTTC; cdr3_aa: CASSLGLSISGRQTYEQYF
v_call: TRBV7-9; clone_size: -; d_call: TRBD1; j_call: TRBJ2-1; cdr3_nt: TGTGCCAGCAGCCCGGGGACAGTGGCTGAGCAGTTCTTC; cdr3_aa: CASSPGTVAEQFF
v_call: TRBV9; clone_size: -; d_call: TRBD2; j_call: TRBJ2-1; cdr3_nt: TGTGCCAGCAGCAGGACTAGCGGGACTGGGGGTGAGCAGTTCTTC; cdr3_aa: CASSRTSGTGGEQFF
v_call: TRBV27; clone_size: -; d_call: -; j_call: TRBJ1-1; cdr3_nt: TGTGCCAGCAGTTTACTGGAGGGGAACACTGAAGCTTTCTTT; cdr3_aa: CASSLLEGNTEAFF
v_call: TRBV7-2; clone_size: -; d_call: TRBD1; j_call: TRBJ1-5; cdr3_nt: TGTGCCAGCAGCAAACAGGGGGCTGGTCAGCCCCAGCATTTT; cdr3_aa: CASSKQGAGQPQHF
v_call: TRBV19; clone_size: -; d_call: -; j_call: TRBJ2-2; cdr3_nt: TGTGCCAGTTTGAGTACCGGGGAGCTGTTTTTT; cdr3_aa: CASLSTGELFF
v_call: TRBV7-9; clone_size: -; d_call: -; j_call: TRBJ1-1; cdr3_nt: TGTGCCAGCAGGTTAGGCGGGGGAGTAGGGGCTGAAGCTTTCTTT; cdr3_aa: CASRLGGGVGAEAFF
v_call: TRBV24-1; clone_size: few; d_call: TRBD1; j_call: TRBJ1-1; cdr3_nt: TGTGCCACCAGTTCAGGGGGCGCGGACACTGAAGCTTTCTTT; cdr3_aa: CATSSGGADTEAFF
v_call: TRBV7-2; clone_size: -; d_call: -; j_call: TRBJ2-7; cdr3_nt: TGTGCCAGCAGCTTAGCTGTACTGGGCGGATCACGGGATGAGCAGTACTTC; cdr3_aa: CASSLAVLGGSRDEQYF
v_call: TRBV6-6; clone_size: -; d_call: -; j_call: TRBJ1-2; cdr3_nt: TGTGCCAGCAGTCCGGGGGGGACCTATGGCTACACCTTC; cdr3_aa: CASSPGGTYGYTF
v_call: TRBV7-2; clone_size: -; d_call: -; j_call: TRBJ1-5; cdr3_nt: TGTGCCAGCAGCTTAGGGGGCGGCAATCAGCCCCAGCATTTT; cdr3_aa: CASSLGGGNQPQHF
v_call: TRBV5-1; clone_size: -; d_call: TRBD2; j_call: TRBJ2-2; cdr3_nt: TGCGCCAGCAGCCGACCGGGGGGGACCGGGGAGCTGTTTTTT; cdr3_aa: CASSRPGGTGELFF
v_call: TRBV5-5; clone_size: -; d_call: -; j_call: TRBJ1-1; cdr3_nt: TGTGCCAGCAGCTTGTGGGGCTTTGTAGGAAACACTGAAGCTTTCTTT; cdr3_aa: CASSLWGFVGNTEAFF
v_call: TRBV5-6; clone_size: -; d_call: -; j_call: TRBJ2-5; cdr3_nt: TGTGCCAGCAGCATATCCCTTACAGAGCTATACCAAGAGACCCAGTACTTC; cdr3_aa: CASSISLTELYQETQYF
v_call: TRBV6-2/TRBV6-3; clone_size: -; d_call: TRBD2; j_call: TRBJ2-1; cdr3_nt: TGTGCCAGCAGCTCTAGCGGGGTCGCCTACAATGAGCAGTTCTTC; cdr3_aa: CASSSSGVAYNEQFF
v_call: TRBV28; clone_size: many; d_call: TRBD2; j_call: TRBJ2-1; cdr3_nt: TGTGCCAGCAAAGAACTAGCGATCAATGAGCAGTTCTTC; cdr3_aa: CASKELAINEQFF
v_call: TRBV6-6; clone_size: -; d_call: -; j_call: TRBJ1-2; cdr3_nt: TGTGCCAGCACGTCGACGGGGGGTAACTATGGCTACACCTTC; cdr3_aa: CASTSTGGNYGYTF
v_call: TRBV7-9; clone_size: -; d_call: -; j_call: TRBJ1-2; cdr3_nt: TGTGCCAGCAGCTTTTTGATGAGGCAGGGGAGCGGCTACACCTTC; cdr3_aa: CASSFLMRQGSGYTF
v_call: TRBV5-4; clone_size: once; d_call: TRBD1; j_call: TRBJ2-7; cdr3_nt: TGTGCCAGCAGCTGGGGACAGGGACACTCCTACGAGCAGTACTTC; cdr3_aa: CASSWGQGHSYEQYF
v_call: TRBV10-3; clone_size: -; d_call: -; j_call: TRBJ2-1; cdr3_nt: TGTGCCATCAGCGAAGGGGGCTACAATGAGCAGTTCTTC; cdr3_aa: CAISEGGYNEQFF
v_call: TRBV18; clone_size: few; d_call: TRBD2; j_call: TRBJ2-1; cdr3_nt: TGTGCCAGCTCACACGGGGGGGCCTATGAGCAGTTCTTC; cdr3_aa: CASSHGGAYEQFF
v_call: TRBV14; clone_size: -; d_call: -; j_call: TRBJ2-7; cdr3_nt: TGTGCCAGCAGCCCAGGCGAGCAGTACTTC; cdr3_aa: CASSPGEQYF
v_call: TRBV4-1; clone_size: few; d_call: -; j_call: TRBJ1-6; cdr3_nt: TGCGCCAGCAGCCAAGAGGAGGGACGGAATAATTCACCCCTCCACTTT; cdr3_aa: CASSQEEGRNNSPLHF
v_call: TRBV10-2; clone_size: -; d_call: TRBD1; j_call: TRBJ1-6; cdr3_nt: TGCGCCAGCAGAGACAGGGGGCTCTCACCCCTCCACTTT; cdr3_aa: CASRDRGLSPLHF
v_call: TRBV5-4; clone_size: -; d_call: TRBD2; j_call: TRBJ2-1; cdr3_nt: TGTGCCAGCAGCTTGGCCTGGACTAGCGGGGAGAGCTCCTACAATGAGCAGTTCTTC; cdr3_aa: CASSLAWTSGESSYNEQFF
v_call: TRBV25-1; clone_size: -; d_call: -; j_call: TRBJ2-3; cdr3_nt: TGTGCCAGCAGTGAAATGGGCGGGGGCACAGATACGCAGTATTTT; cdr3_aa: CASSEMGGGTDTQYF
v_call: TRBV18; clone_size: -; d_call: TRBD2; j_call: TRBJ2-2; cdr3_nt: TGTGCCAGCTCACCTCCCACTAGCGGGGTACCTACGAACACCGGGGAGCTGTTTTTT; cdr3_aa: CASSPPTSGVPTNTGELFF
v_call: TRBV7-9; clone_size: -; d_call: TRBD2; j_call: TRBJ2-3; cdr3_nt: TGTGCCAGCAGCTTAGGGGAACAGCGGGAGTTCACAGATACGCAGTATTTT; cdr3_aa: CASSLGEQREFTDTQYF
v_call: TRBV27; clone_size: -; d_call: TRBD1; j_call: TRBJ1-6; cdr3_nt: TGTGCCAGCAGTTTAATCATAACAGGGGGAACGTCACCCCTCCACTTT; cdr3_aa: CASSLIITGGTSPLHF
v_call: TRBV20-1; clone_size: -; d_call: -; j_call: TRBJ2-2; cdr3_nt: TGCAGTGCTAGTAATCCAGGGGCGAACACCGGGGAGCTGTTTTTT; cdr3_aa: CSASNPGANTGELFF
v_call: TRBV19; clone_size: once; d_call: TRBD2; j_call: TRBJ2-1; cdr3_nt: TGTGCCAGTAGTATGACGGGGGGGTACAATGAGCAGTTCTTC; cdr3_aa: CASSMTGGYNEQFF
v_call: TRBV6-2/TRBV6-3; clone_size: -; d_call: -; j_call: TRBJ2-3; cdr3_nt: TGTGCCAGCAGTTATTCCCAGGTTACAGATACGCAGTATTTT; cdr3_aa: CASSYSQVTDTQYF
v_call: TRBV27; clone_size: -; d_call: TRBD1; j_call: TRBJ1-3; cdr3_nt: TGTGCCAGCAGTTCCCGTGGGACAGGGGGTGTAGGCTCTGGAAACACCATATATTTT; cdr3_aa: CASSSRGTGGVGSGNTIYF
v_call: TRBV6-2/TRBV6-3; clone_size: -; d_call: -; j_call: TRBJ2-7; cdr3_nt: TGTGCCAGCAGTTACAAGAAGGGAGAATGGTCCTACGAGCAGTACTTC; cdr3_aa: CASSYKKGEWSYEQYF
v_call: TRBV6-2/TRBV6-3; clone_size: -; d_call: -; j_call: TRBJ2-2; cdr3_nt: TGTGCCATCCGCCCGCCAGGGGCCGCCACCGGGGAGCTGTTTTTT; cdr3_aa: CAIRPPGAATGELFF
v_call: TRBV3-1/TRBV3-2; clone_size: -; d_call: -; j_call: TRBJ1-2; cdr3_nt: TGTGCCAGCAGCCTAGCGGAAAGGGATGGCTACACCTTC; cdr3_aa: CASSLAERDGYTF
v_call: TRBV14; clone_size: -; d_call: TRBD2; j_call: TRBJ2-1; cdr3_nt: TGTGCCAGCAGCCAGAGACTAGCGGGGGCCTCCAATGAGCAGTTCTTC; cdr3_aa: CASSQRLAGASNEQFF
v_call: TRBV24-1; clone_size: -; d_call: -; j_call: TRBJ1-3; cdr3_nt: TGTGCCGTCTCGGGACTCAGCTCTGGAAACACCATATATTTT; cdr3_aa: CAVSGLSSGNTIYF
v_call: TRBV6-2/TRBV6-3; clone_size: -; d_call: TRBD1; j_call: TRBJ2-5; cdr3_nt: TGTGCCAGCAGTTGGAGACAGGGCGCCCAAGAGACCCAGTACTTC; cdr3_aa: CASSWRQGAQETQYF
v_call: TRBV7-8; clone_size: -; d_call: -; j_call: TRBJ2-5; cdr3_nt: TGTGCCAGCAGCAGAGGCGGGATGGAGACCCAGTACTTC; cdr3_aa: CASSRGGMETQYF
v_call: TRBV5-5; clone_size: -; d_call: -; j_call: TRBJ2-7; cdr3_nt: TGTGCCAGCAGCTTGCAACCGGGTGGTTTTCGCGAGCAGTACTTC; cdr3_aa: CASSLQPGGFREQYF
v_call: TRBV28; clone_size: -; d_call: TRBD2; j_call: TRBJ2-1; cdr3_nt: TGTGCCAGCATTGGTAGCGGGGCAAACAATGAGCAGTTCTTC; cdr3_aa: CASIGSGANNEQFF
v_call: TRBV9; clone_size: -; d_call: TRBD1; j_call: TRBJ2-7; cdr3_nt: TGTGCCAGCAGCGCTAAGACAGGGTCCAACGAGCAGTACTTC; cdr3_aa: CASSAKTGSNEQYF
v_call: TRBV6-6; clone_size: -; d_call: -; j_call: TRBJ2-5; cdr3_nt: TGTGCCAGCAGTTACGGGAGTAAAGAGACCCAGTACTTC; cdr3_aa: CASSYGSKETQYF
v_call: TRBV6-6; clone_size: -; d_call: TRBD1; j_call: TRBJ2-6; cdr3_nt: TGTGCCAGCAGTCCGGGACAGTGGGTCTCTGGGGCCAACGTCCTGACTTTC; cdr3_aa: CASSPGQWVSGANVLTF
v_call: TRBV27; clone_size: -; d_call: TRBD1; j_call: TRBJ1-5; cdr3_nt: TGTGCCAGCAGTCCCACAGGGGGCGTAAGTCAGCCCCAGCATTTT; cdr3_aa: CASSPTGGVSQPQHF
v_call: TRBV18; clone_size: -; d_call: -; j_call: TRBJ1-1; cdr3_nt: TGTGCCAGCTCACCATCGAACGGGCGGGCTGAAGCTTTCTTT; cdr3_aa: CASSPSNGRAEAFF